Listed below are T cell receptor beta chains from one sample, sequenced in a study of blood T cell repertoires in COVID-19. The method was immunoSEQ multiplex PCR; TCRdb's version includes in-frame clones alone and lacks a portion of them. The profile shows about 6,400 clones, around 83% of them singletons. The sequencing sample was made of peripheral blood. The receptors were gathered from a human donor with active COVID-19. The donor label of this sample is uncertain. Both conserved end residues are part of each CDR3. The order of the fields is clone size, D gene, J gene, V gene, CDR3 length, CDR3 DNA, CDR3 protein. D genes are given only for firm matches. Some rows mark clone size as missing; the rest say once, few, many or name a class of expanded clone.

size: NA; D: NA; J: TRBJ2-1; V: TRBV14; length: 17; DNA: TGTGCCAGCAGCCAAGATTGGGCTAGCTACTCCTACAATGAGCAGTTCTTC; CDR3: CASSQDWASYSYNEQFF
size: NA; D: NA; J: TRBJ2-3; V: TRBV18; length: 14; DNA: TGTGCCAGCTCACCTAACAGGGCCACAGATACGCAGTATTTT; CDR3: CASSPNRATDTQYF
size: NA; D: NA; J: TRBJ2-3; V: TRBV21-1; length: 15; DNA: TGTGCCAGCAGCGACGGGGACAGGGGAACAGATACGCAGTATTTT; CDR3: CASSDGDRGTDTQYF
size: NA; D: TRBD2; J: TRBJ2-1; V: TRBV27; length: 15; DNA: TGTGCCAGCAGATCTAGCGGGGGGGCGGTCAATGAGCAGTTCTTC; CDR3: CASRSSGGAVNEQFF
size: NA; D: TRBD1; J: TRBJ2-3; V: TRBV5-5; length: 18; DNA: TGTGCCAGCAGCTTGGGACAGGGTATGCGGCGCGACACAGATACGCAGTATTTT; CDR3: CASSLGQGMRRDTDTQYF
size: NA; D: TRBD2; J: TRBJ2-2; V: TRBV7-9; length: 16; DNA: TGTGCCAGCAGCTCTAGCGGGAGGGCGAACACCGGGGAGCTGTTTTTT; CDR3: CASSSSGRANTGELFF
size: NA; D: TRBD1; J: TRBJ1-2; V: TRBV13; length: 14; DNA: TGTGCCAGCAGCACGACAGGGGGCTTCGATGGCTACACCTTC; CDR3: CASSTTGGFDGYTF
size: NA; D: NA; J: TRBJ2-2; V: TRBV12-3/TRBV12-4; length: 12; DNA: TGTGCCAGCAGTTTCTCCCCCGGGGAGCTGTTTTTT; CDR3: CASSFSPGELFF
size: NA; D: TRBD1; J: TRBJ2-4; V: TRBV4-2; length: 17; DNA: TGTGCCAGCAGCGACAGGGACAGGGCCTTAGCCAAAAACATTCAGTACTTC; CDR3: CASSDRDRALAKNIQYF
size: few; D: NA; J: TRBJ1-6; V: TRBV9; length: 14; DNA: TGTGCCAGCAGCGATTGGGGGGATGGTTCACCCCTCCACTTT; CDR3: CASSDWGDGSPLHF
size: once; D: TRBD2; J: TRBJ2-6; V: TRBV5-1; length: 16; DNA: TGCGCCAGCAGCTGGTCAGCGGGGGCTGGGGCCAACGTCCTGACTTTC; CDR3: CASSWSAGAGANVLTF
size: NA; D: NA; J: TRBJ2-1; V: TRBV12-3/TRBV12-4; length: 12; DNA: TGTGCCAGCAGTTTACTAGCTTCCGAGCAGTTCTTC; CDR3: CASSLLASEQFF
size: NA; D: TRBD1; J: TRBJ1-1; V: TRBV27; length: 12; DNA: TGTGCCAGCAGTAGGGGGCCAACTGAAGCTTTCTTT; CDR3: CASSRGPTEAFF
size: once; D: TRBD1; J: TRBJ1-6; V: TRBV5-5; length: 17; DNA: TGTGCCAGCAGCTTGCCGGCCGGGACAGTAGATAATTCACCCCTCCACTTT; CDR3: CASSLPAGTVDNSPLHF
size: few; D: NA; J: TRBJ1-3; V: TRBV7-9; length: 14; DNA: TGTGCCAGCAGCCGTCCCGAGGCTGGAAACACCATATATTTT; CDR3: CASSRPEAGNTIYF
size: once; D: NA; J: TRBJ2-5; V: TRBV10-3; length: 17; DNA: TGTGCCATCAGTGGGGGTGGCAGCCAGGGATTAGCAGAGACCCAGTACTTC; CDR3: CAISGGGSQGLAETQYF
size: NA; D: TRBD2; J: TRBJ2-1; V: TRBV15; length: 15; DNA: TGTGCCACCAGCAGAGATGGACTAGCGGAGAATGAGCAGTTCTTC; CDR3: CATSRDGLAENEQFF
size: NA; D: NA; J: TRBJ2-3; V: TRBV28; length: 15; DNA: TGTGCCAGCATCGGAGGGGGGGACGTTGCAGATACGCAGTATTTT; CDR3: CASIGGGDVADTQYF
size: NA; D: TRBD2; J: TRBJ2-1; V: TRBV6-4; length: 15; DNA: TGTGCCAGCAGTGACTCAGCGGGAGGGTACAATGAGCAGTTCTTC; CDR3: CASSDSAGGYNEQFF
size: NA; D: NA; J: TRBJ1-5; V: TRBV7-9; length: 18; DNA: TGTGCCAGCAGCCCAGTAGGCGCGGGGGAGATTAGCAATCAGCCCCAGCATTTT; CDR3: CASSPVGAGEISNQPQHF
size: NA; D: NA; J: TRBJ1-1; V: TRBV28; length: 10; DNA: TGTGCCACCCGGGACACTGAAGCTTTCTTT; CDR3: CATRDTEAFF
size: NA; D: NA; J: TRBJ2-3; V: TRBV12-3/TRBV12-4; length: 12; DNA: TGTGCCAGCAGTTTCACGGTAGATACGCAGTATTTT; CDR3: CASSFTVDTQYF
size: NA; D: TRBD1; J: TRBJ1-3; V: TRBV7-9; length: 16; DNA: TGTGCCAGCAGCTTAGTGGGACAGGGGTCTGGAAACACCATATATTTT; CDR3: CASSLVGQGSGNTIYF
size: few; D: NA; J: TRBJ1-3; V: TRBV6-5; length: 15; DNA: TGTGCCAGCAGTACATTACAGGGTACTGGAAACACCATATATTTT; CDR3: CASSTLQGTGNTIYF
size: NA; D: NA; J: TRBJ2-1; V: TRBV5-6; length: 13; DNA: TGTGCCAGCAGCTTGGATGGCGGGACCAAGCAGTTCTTC; CDR3: CASSLDGGTKQFF
size: NA; D: TRBD2; J: TRBJ2-7; V: TRBV6-2/TRBV6-3; length: 17; DNA: TGTGCCAGCAACCCGGTGGGACTAGCGGCCTATTCCTACGAGCAGTACTTC; CDR3: CASNPVGLAAYSYEQYF